The 30 T cell receptor beta chains reported below all come from one sample, sequenced in a study of identical twins. TCRdb called the 5' RACE reads again in MiXCR, with one record for every CDR3 protein. The table lists 500,000 to 600,000 distinct CDR3 sequences, 22% of them singletons. A further study also used this sample, focusing on T cells expressing NK-cell markers.

Sequences were obtained from CD4+ T cells sorted from blood. These receptors all come from a woman aged 18-29 years in good health.

The chain links TRBV12-3 or TRBV12-4 to TRBJ2-6, with 8 bases aligning to TRBD1. The V segment lost 5 bases and the J segment 0 bases; nucleotides outside the gene matches: 3. The CDR3 has 16 amino acids. CDR3 region: CASSTQGASGANVLTF. CDR3 nucleotide sequence: TGTGCCAGCAGTACCCAGGGGGCCTCTGGGGCCAACGTCCTGACTTTC.

The J gene is TRBJ2-4, the V gene TRBV20-1; 8 bases agree with TRBD2. Germline V CDR1 and CDR2: DFQATT, SNEGSKA (reference sequence). V was clipped by 0 bases and J by 0 bases; unmatched bases: 16. There are 20 residues in the CDR3. The CDR3 coding sequence is TGCAGTGCTAGAGAATGGGGCCTTGATCTAGCGGGCAGAGCCAAAAACATTCAGTACTTC. Protein: CSAREWGLDLAGRAKNIQYF.

The chain links TRBV5-1 to TRBJ2-5, with 9 bases matching TRBD2. CDR3 size: 16 residues. Germline assignment: CDR1 SGHRS and CDR2 YFSETQ. Trimming removed 2 bases from V and 5 bases from J; junction bases left unmatched: 10. CDR3 protein: CASSFPAGGFEETQYF. CDR3 sequence (DNA): TGCGCCAGCAGCTTCCCAGCGGGAGGCTTCGAGGAGACCCAGTACTTC.

This clonotype was seen a few times. V is TRBV9 and J is TRBJ2-5; 15 bases map to TRBD2. Germline-derived CDR1 and CDR2 are SGDLS and YYNGEE. This CDR3 is 19 amino acids long. V shed 0 bases and J 5 bases; nucleotides not matched to a gene: 11. CDR3 loop: CASSVGGGLAGGGTETQYF. The CDR3 DNA reads TGTGCCAGCAGCGTAGGTGGGGGACTAGCGGGAGGAGGCACGGAGACCCAGTACTTC.

Here the CDR3 DNA reads TGTGCCATCAGTGAAAGGGGGCTTAATGAAAAACTGTTTTTT. Its translation: CAISERGLNEKLFF. The chain has TRBV10-3 and TRBJ1-4; 7 bases are shared with TRBD1. Germline V gene lookup returns CDR1 ENHRY and CDR2 SYGVKD. V dropped 3 bases and J dropped 4; count of bases not matched to a gene: 2. CDR3 length equals 14 residues.

This chain links TRBV12-3 or TRBV12-4 with TRBJ2-2; D is perhaps TRBD1 (5 bases). There are 14 residues in the CDR3. V shed 8 bases and J shed 6 bases, with 16 bases lying between them. Here the CDR3 reads CASSHWGEAGELFF. The CDR3 nucleotides are TGTGCCAGCTCTCATTGGGGCGAGGCCGGGGAGCTGTTTTTT.

The rearrangement uses TRBV6-5 and TRBJ2-7; D not certain. The CDR3 extends over 13 amino acids. V lost 0 bases to trimming and J lost 6 bases, with 9 bases between them. In germline, CDR1 is MNHEY, CDR2 SVGAGI. The CDR3 DNA follows: TGTGCCAGCAGTTACTCGGAGACGGTCGAGCAGTACTTC. Amino acids: CASSYSETVEQYF.

The J gene is TRBJ2-4, the V gene TRBV7-9; 9 bases agree with TRBD1. J was trimmed by 5 bases and V by 6 bases; bases with no gene match: 2. Looked up from germline, CDR1 is SEHNR and CDR2 is FQNEAQ (reference sequence). The length of the CDR3 is 13 residues. The CDR3 protein is CASRRTGENIQYF. Written as DNA, the CDR3 is TGTGCCAGCAGGCGGACAGGGGAAAACATTCAGTACTTC.

The rearrangement links TRBV7-9 to TRBJ1-4, with D possibly TRBD1 on 5 matching bases. Looked up from germline, CDR1 is SEHNR and CDR2 is FQNEAQ (reference sequence). The CDR3 has 15 amino acids. The V end was cut by 5 bases, the J end by 7 bases, with 17 bases between. CDR3 region: CASSLVGGAGEKLFF. Here the CDR3 DNA reads TGTGCCAGCAGCCTTGTCGGTGGGGCGGGTGAAAAACTGTTTTTT.

The chain joins TRBV12-3 or TRBV12-4 to TRBJ1-5; no clear D gene. This CDR3 contains 15 residues. The ends were cut back, 3 bases at V and 0 bases at J, with 9 bases in the middle. In nucleotides, the CDR3 is TGTGCCAGCAGTTTGAGCTTGAGTAGCAATCAGCCCCAGCATTTT. It translates to CASSLSLSSNQPQHF.

This clonotype appeared many times. DNA of the CDR3: TGTGCCAGCAGCCCAAGGGGGGGCAGCTCCTACAATGAGCAGTTCTTC. Amino acid sequence: CASSPRGGSSYNEQFF. The genes are TRBV12-3 or TRBV12-4 and TRBJ2-1; D might be TRBD2 (7 bases). This CDR3 is built from 16 residues. The ends were cut back, 6 bases at V and 0 bases at J, with 15 bases in the middle.

This chain joins TRBV6-1 and TRBJ2-1; D tentatively reads TRBD1 or TRBD2 (5 bases each). The CDR3 totals 16 residues. Germline V gene sequence: CDR1 MNHNS, CDR2 SASEGT. The V end was cut by 6 bases, the J end by 9 bases, with 24 bases between. CDR3 sequence (DNA): TGTGCCAGCAGACTAACGGGACGCGACAGAAGTGGTGAGCAGTTCTTC. Translation: CASRLTGRDRSGEQFF.

This clonotype was observed a few times. This chain joins TRBV29-1 and TRBJ1-1; D is unresolved. This CDR3 region has 12 residues. V was shortened by 7 bases and J by 7 bases, with 16 bases between the two germline ends. The germline CDR1 and CDR2 sequences are SQVTM and ANQGSEA. The CDR3 region has the DNA TGCAGCGCGAACCGTGGCTTAGGTGAAGCTTTCTTT. Translating gives CSANRGLGEAFF. Full variable domain (outside the CDR3, taken from reference TRBV29-1 and TRBJ1-1): SAVISQKPSRDICQRGTSLTIQCQVDSQVTMMFWYRQQPGQSLTLIATANQGSEATYESGFVIDKFPISRPNLTFSTLTVSNMSPEDSSIYLCSANRGLGEAFFGQGTRLTVV.

This rearrangement joins TRBV20-1 to TRBJ2-1; 10 bases are a match to TRBD1. This CDR3 is built from 15 residues. Germline V lookup: CDR1 DFQATT, CDR2 SNEGSKA (reference sequence). V gave up 2 bases and J gave up 9 bases; unmatched junction bases: 10. The CDR3: CSARNPGTGVGEQFF. Here the CDR3 DNA reads TGCAGTGCTAGAAATCCCGGGACAGGGGTCGGTGAGCAGTTCTTC.

The chain recombines TRBV3-1 with TRBJ1-1; a weak D match, TRBD1 (5 bases). The V gene's germline CDR1 is LGHDT and CDR2 YNNKEL (reference sequence). Trimming stripped 6 bases from V and 4 bases from J, with 21 bases between. The CDR3 has 16 amino acids. The CDR3 nucleotides are TGTGCCAGCAGTCGCCGGGGGGGAGGGTCGGGCACTGAAGCTTTCTTT. Residues: CASSRRGGGSGTEAFF.

On this clonotype itself: A much larger clone lies a single base off, so this may be a read error. CDR3 residues: CASSYISGANVLTF. The CDR3 coding sequence is TGTGCCAGCAGTTACATCTCTGGGGCCAACGTCCTGACTTTC. This chain links TRBV2 with TRBJ2-6; D call uncertain. Trimming cost V 5 bases and J 0 bases, with 5 bases left between them. The CDR3 consists of 14 residues. Germline lookup yields CDR1 SNHLY and CDR2 FYNNEI. The full variable domain, completed using reference TRBV2 and TRBJ2-6, is EPEVTQTPSHQVTQMGQEVILRCVPISNHLYFYWYRQILGQKVEFLVSFYNNEISEKSEIFDDQFSVERPDGSNFTLKIRSTKLEDSAMYFCASSYISGANVLTFGAGSRLTVL.

The J gene is TRBJ2-5, the V gene TRBV7-3; the D gene is possibly TRBD1 (5 bases). There are 13 residues in the CDR3. Trimming cost V 2 bases and J 3 bases, with 7 bases left between them. The germline gives CDR1 SGHTA, CDR2 FQGTGA. CDR3 sequence: CASSLDSKETQYF. CDR3 sequence (DNA): TGTGCCAGCAGCTTAGACAGCAAAGAGACCCAGTACTTC.

The gene calls are TRBV7-9 and TRBJ1-2, with 9 bases aligning to TRBD1. Germline V gene data show CDR1 as SEHNR and CDR2 as FQNEAQ (reference sequence). The CDR3 is made up of 14 amino acids. Trimming at V came to 5 bases and at J to 6 bases, leaving 7 bases not matched to a gene. The CDR3 protein is CASSRGQGDHGYTF. The CDR3 bases are TGTGCCAGCAGCCGGGGACAGGGAGACCATGGCTACACCTTC.

This clonotype appeared a few times. The CDR3 loop reads CASSVTSAGETQYF. For the CDR3, the DNA is TGTGCCAGCAGCGTTACATCGGCAGGAGAGACCCAGTACTTC. This chain links TRBV9 with TRBJ2-5, with no clear D. The germline V and J ends were trimmed by 2 bases and 4 bases, with 12 bases remaining between them. This CDR3 is 14 amino acids long. CDR1 and CDR2 (germline): SGDLS, YYNGEE.

This clonotype is a singleton in its sample. The V and J genes are TRBV2 and TRBJ2-5, with D possibly matching TRBD2 (5 bases). The CDR3 runs 14 residues. Germline V CDR1 and CDR2: SNHLY, FYNNEI. V was cut by 11 bases and J by 2 bases, with 18 bases left in between. CDR3 in amino acids: CAAITIKRQETQYF. CDR3 in DNA: TGTGCCGCCATTACTATAAAGCGGCAAGAGACCCAGTACTTC.

The chain has TRBV7-6 and TRBJ1-5, with D maybe TRBD1 (5 bases). The CDR3 is made up of 14 amino acids. Trimming cost V 5 bases and J 11 bases, with 19 bases left between them. Looked up from germline, CDR1 is SGHVS and CDR2 is FNYEAQ. The CDR3 here is CASSPGTGGLTQHF. Written as DNA, the CDR3 is TGTGCCAGCAGCCCTGGGACGGGTGGGTTGACCCAGCATTTT.

This sequence joins TRBV3-1 and TRBJ2-7; 12 bases match TRBD2. The ends lost 3 bases at V and 3 bases at J; junction bases unmatched: 6. CDR1 and CDR2 (germline): LGHDT, YNNKEL (reference sequence). The CDR3 has 16 residues. In nucleotides, the CDR3 is TGTGCCAGCAGCCAGATTTCGACTAGCGGGAGCTACGAGCAGTACTTC. Protein sequence: CASSQISTSGSYEQYF.

The genes are TRBV5-1 and TRBJ2-3; maybe TRBD2 (5 bases). The CDR3 sequence is 13 residues long. The V and J ends lost 5 bases and 6 bases respectively, with 13 bases between them. CDR1 is SGHRS and CDR2 is YFSETQ in the germline V gene. The CDR3 DNA follows: TGCGCCAGCAGGCGGGTCCCGGGGGATACGCAGTATTTT. This gives the protein CASRRVPGDTQYF.

This clonotype was detected a few times. The chain recombines TRBV5-1 with TRBJ1-5; D remains ambiguous. V shed 4 bases and J shed 3 bases, with 14 bases lying between them. The CDR3 extends over 15 amino acids. Looked up from germline, CDR1 is SGHRS and CDR2 is YFSETQ. CDR3 loop: CASSAWGTDNQPQHF. The CDR3 nucleotides read TGCGCCAGCAGCGCTTGGGGAACCGACAATCAGCCCCAGCATTTT.

This CDR3 is CASSLVGTSLGEQFF. CDR3 sequence (DNA): TGCGCCAGCAGCTTGGTAGGGACTAGCCTCGGTGAGCAGTTCTTC. V gene TRBV5-1 combines with J gene TRBJ2-1; TRBD2 matches at 9 bases. In germline, CDR1 is SGHRS, CDR2 YFSETQ. Trimming at V came to 0 bases and at J to 9 bases, leaving 7 bases not matched to a gene. The CDR3 has 15 amino acids.

The V gene is TRBV12-3 or TRBV12-4, the J gene TRBJ2-1; D may be TRBD2 (7 bases). Trimming left V 2 bases short and J 7 bases short, with 15 bases between. This CDR3 comprises 15 residues. The CDR3 spells CASSLSAGARNEQFF. The CDR3 DNA reads as TGTGCCAGCAGTTTATCGGCGGGGGCACGGAATGAGCAGTTCTTC.

For the CDR3, the DNA is TGTGCCAGCAGTTCAGGGCACAAAAACATTCAGTACTTC. Encoded protein: CASSSGHKNIQYF. V is TRBV27 and J is TRBJ2-4; D may be TRBD1 (5 bases). Germline V lookup: CDR1 MNHEY, CDR2 SMNVEV (reference sequence). Trimming left V 4 bases short and J 3 bases short, with 7 bases between. The CDR3 length is 13 residues.

This clonotype appeared a few times. The chain links TRBV20-1 to TRBJ2-7; TRBD2 agrees at 9 bases. This CDR3 has 15 residues. Germline V gene sequence: CDR1 DFQATT, CDR2 SNEGSKA (reference sequence). J gave up 2 bases and V 3 bases, and 8 bases lay outside the gene matches. The CDR3 DNA reads as TGCAGTGCTAGGCTAGCGGGACCGGGACCCTACGAGCAGTACTTC. Protein product: CSARLAGPGPYEQYF.

The V gene is TRBV29-1, the J gene TRBJ1-1; D remains unclear. V was pared by 7 bases and J by 3 bases, with 9 bases between. The CDR3 loop spans 11 amino acids. Germline CDR1 SQVTM, CDR2 ANQGSEA. In DNA form, the CDR3 reads TGCAGCGCCGCCGCGCACACTGAAGCTTTCTTT. Translated, it gives CSAAAHTEAFF.

This rearrangement joins TRBV28 to TRBJ2-2; D is uncertain. The V gene's germline CDR1 is MDHEN and CDR2 SYDVKM. V was pared by 1 base and J by 3 bases, with 6 bases between. This CDR3 is 14 amino acids long. In DNA form, the CDR3 reads TGTGCCAGCAGTTTATTTATAGACACCGGGGAGCTGTTTTTT. It translates to CASSLFIDTGELFF.